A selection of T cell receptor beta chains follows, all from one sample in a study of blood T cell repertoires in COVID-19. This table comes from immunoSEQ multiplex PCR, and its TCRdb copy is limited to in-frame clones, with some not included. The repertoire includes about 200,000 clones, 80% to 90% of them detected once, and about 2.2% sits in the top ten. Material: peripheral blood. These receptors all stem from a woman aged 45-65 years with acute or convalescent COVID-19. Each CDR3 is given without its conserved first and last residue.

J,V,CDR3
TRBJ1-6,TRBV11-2,ASSFRPGPWDSPLH
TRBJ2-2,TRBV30,AWAGLAGTGELF
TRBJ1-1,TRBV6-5,ASRLPGNTEAF
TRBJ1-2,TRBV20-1,SANEGGYGYT
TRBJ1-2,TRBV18,ASSPDRGQYGYT
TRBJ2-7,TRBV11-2,ASSPRGGGGPYRYEQY
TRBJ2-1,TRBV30,ALAGSFFNEQF
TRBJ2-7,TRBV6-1,ASSVFGTSGFYEQY
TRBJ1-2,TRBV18,ASSPQQGQTIYDGYT
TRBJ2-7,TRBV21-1,ASIYPGTDFYEQY
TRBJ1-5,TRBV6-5,ASRGSNQPQH
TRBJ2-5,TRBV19,ASSIRGQEETQY
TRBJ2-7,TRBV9,ASSAGLDYEQY
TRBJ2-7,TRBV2,AILTGGRTSGEQY
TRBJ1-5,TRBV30,AWSVGGGNQPQH
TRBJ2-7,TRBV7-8,ASSRTRGGDEQY
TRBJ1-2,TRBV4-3,ASSQDWPGNYGYT
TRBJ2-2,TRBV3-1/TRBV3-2,ASSQGQGRGGEVTGELF
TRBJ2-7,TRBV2,ASRLQRTYEQY
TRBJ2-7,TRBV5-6,ASSLRGGDEQY
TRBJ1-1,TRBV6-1,ASSARTGGWGTEAF
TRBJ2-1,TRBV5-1,ASSLESSGRSGRNEQF
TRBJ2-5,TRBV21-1,ASMYGVETQY
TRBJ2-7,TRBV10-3,AISEANPGQSSYEQY
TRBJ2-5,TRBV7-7,ASSPGVDRGLETQY
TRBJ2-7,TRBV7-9,ASSPPGTETYEQY
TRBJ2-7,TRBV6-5,ASSYSGQALYEQY
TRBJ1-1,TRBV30,AWKRNRVGTEAF
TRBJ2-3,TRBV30,AWKRGWATDTQY
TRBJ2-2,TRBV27,ASGALDSWNTGELF
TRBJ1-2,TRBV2,ASSGGTGDIYGYT
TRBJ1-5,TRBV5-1,ASSSPGGRPNQPQH
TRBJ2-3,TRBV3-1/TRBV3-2,ASSPGQASTDTQY
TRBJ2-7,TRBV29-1,SISRGSYEQY
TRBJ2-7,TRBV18,ASVAFGSDEQY
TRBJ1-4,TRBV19,ASRRGPTNEKLF
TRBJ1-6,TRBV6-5,ASSLDRVDSPLH
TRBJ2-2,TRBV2,ASSLQGAGTGELF
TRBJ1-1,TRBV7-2,ASSLEGQGPEAF
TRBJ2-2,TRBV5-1,ASSFPSGRTGELF
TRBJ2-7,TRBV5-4,ASSLETLDEQY
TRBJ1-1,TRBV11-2,ASSLGQGKEAF
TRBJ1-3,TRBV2,ASSGQGRNTIY
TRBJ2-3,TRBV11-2,ASSPRWTGAISTDTQY
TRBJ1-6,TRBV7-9,ASSLGQTRSYNSPLH